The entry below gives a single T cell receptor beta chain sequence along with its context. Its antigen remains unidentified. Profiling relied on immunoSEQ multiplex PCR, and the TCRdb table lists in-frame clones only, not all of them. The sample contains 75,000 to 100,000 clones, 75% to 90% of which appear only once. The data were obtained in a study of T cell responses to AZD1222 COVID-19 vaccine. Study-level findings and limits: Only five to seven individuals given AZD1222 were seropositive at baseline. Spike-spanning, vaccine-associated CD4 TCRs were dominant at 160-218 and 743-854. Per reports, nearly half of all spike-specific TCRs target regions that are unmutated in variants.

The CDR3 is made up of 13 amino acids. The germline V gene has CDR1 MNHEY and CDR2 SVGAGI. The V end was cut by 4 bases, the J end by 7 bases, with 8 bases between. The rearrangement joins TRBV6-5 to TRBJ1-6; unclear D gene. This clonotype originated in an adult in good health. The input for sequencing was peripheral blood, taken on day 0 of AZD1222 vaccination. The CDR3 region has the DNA TGTGCCAGCAGTTTCCGAGGGAATTCACCCCTCCACTTT. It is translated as CASSFRGNSPLHF.